This is a list of T cell receptor beta chains from one sample in a study of T cell repertoires in cytomegalovirus infection. MiXCR, applied by TCRdb to the reads, yields one record per CDR3 protein. This sample carries around 740,000 distinct CDR3 sequences, 35% of them seen once, and the ten largest clones take more than 2.5%. Sequenced sample: PBMCs. The receptors were gathered from a human donor in good health (CMV status not recorded). Some clones in this sample may be carry-over from other donors' samples. Each CDR3 is given with its conserved first and last residue. The D gene is left open where the match is weak. Expanded clones are given a class, and other clones once, few, many or no size at all.

D gene	V gene	J gene	clone size	CDR3 DNA	CDR3 protein
.	TRBV27	TRBJ2-3	.	TGTGCCAGCAGTTTATCCTCCTCAGGGACAGATACGCAGTATTTT	CASSLSSSGTDTQYF
TRBD1	TRBV20-1	TRBJ2-5	few	TGCAGTGCTAGGGGACAGGGTCTCGGCGGGAAAGAGACCCAGTACTTC	CSARGQGLGGKETQYF
.	TRBV12-3/TRBV12-4	TRBJ1-1	.	TGTGCCAGCACGCAGGGGACGACGAACACTGAAGCTTTCTTT	CASTQGTTNTEAFF
TRBD2	TRBV5-4	TRBJ2-1	.	TGTGCCAGCAGCTTGAATCGAGGCGGGGGGGCTAATGAGCAGTTCTTC	CASSLNRGGGANEQFF
TRBD1	TRBV27	TRBJ2-6	few	TGTGCCAGCAGTTTTTCGGGACAGGCCGCATTTGGGGCCAACGTCCTGACTTTC	CASSFSGQAAFGANVLTF
TRBD2	TRBV28	TRBJ2-5	.	TGTGCCAGCATGACCCCGGGGGGACAAGAGACCCAGTACTTC	CASMTPGGQETQYF
.	TRBV6-1	TRBJ2-7	few	TGTGCCAGCAGCACAACGGCTTTACGCTCCTACGAGCAGTACTTC	CASSTTALRSYEQYF
.	TRBV4-1	TRBJ1-1	few	TGCGCCAGCAGCCAGGTGGACAGCCGGTACACTGAAGCTTTCTTT	CASSQVDSRYTEAFF
.	TRBV2	TRBJ2-5	.	TGTGCCAGCAGTGAATTATTTATAGGGGGGAGATGGGAGACCCAGTACTTC	CASSELFIGGRWETQYF
.	TRBV10-3	TRBJ1-2	few	TGTGCCATCAGTGATGATGGGATTTTAGGTGGCTACACCTTC	CAISDDGILGGYTF
.	TRBV29-1	TRBJ1-1	few	TGCAGCGTTGATGGCGGGAACACTGAAGCTTTCTTT	CSVDGGNTEAFF
.	TRBV6-5	TRBJ1-2	.	TGTGCCAGCAGCCGCGGGAACCAAAATGGGGCCTATGGCTACACCTTC	CASSRGNQNGAYGYTF
TRBD2	TRBV5-6	TRBJ2-5	few	TGTGCCAGCAGCTTGGGGGTACTAGCGGGAGCGAGAGAGACCCAGTACTTC	CASSLGVLAGARETQYF
.	TRBV4-1	TRBJ2-1	few	TGCGCCAGCAGCCAAGATACGGGGTGGAGGGGGCAGTTCTTC	CASSQDTGWRGQFF
.	TRBV19	TRBJ1-3	few	TGTGCCAGTAGCGGACTGAGCTCTGGAAACACCATATATTTT	CASSGLSSGNTIYF